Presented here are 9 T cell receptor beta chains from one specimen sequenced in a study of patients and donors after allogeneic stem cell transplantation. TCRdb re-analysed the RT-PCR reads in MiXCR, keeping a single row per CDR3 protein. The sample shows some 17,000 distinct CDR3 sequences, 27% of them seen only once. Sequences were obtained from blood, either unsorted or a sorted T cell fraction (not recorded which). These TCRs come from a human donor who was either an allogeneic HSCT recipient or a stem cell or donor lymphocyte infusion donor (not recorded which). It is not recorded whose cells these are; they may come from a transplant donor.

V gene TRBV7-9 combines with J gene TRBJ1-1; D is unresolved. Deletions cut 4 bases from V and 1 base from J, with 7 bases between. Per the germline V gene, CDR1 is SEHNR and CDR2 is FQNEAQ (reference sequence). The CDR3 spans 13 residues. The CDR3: CASSSDRNTEAFF. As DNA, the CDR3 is TGTGCCAGCAGCTCGGACCGGAACACTGAAGCTTTCTTT. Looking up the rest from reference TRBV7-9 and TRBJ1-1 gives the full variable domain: DTGVSQNPRHKITKRGQNVTFRCDPISEHNRLYWYRQTLGQGPEFLTYFQNEAQLEKSRLLSDRFSAERPKGSFSTLEIQRTEQGDSAMYLCASSSDRNTEAFFGQGTRLTVV.

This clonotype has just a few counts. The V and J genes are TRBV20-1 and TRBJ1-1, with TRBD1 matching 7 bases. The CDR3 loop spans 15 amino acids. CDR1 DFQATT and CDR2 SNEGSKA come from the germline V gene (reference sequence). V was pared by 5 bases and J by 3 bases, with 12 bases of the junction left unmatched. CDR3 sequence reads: CSARPRGRGYTEAFF. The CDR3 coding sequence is TGCAGTGCTCGACCCCGCGGCAGGGGGTACACTGAAGCTTTCTTT.

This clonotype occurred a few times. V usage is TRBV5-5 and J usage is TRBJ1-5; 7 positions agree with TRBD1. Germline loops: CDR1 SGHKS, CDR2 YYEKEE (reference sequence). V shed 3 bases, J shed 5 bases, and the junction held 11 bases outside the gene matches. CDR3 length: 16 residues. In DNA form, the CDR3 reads TGTGCCAGCAGCTCCTACGCCCATACAGGGGATCAGCCCCAGCATTTT. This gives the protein CASSSYAHTGDQPQHF.

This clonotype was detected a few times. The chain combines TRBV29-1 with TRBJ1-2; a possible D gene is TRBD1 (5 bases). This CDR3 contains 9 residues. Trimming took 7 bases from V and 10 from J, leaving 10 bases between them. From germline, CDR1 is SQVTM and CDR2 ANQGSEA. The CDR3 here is CSADSSYTF. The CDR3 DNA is TGCAGCGCCGACAGTTCCTACACCTTC. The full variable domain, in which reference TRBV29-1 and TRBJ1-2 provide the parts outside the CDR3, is SAVISQKPSRDICQRGTSLTIQCQVDSQVTMMFWYRQQPGQSLTLIATANQGSEATYESGFVIDKFPISRPNLTFSTLTVSNMSPEDSSIYLCSADSSYTFGSGTRLTVV.

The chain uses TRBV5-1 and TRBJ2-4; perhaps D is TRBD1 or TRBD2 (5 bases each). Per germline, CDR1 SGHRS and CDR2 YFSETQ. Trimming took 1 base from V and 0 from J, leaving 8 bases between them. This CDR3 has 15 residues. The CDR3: CASSLPGTAKNIQYF. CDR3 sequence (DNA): TGCGCCAGCAGCTTGCCTGGGACAGCCAAAAACATTCAGTACTTC.

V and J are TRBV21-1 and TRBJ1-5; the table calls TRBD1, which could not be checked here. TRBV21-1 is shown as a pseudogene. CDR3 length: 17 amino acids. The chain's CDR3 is CASKGDCCSYSNQPQHF. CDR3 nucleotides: TGTGCCAGCAAGGGGGACTGTTGTTCTTATAGCAATCAGCCCCAGCATTTT.

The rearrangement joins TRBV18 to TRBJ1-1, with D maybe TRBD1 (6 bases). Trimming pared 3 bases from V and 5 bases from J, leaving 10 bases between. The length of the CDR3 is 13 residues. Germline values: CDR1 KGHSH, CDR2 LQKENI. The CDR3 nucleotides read TGTGCCAGCTCACCCGGGGGCAGGACTGAAGCTTTCTTT. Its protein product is CASSPGGRTEAFF.

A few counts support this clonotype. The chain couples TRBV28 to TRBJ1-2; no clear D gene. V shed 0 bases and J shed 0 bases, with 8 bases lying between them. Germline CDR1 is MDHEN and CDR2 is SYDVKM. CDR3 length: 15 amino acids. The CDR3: CASSLWVISNYGYTF. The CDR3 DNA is TGTGCCAGCAGTTTATGGGTCATTTCTAACTATGGCTACACCTTC.

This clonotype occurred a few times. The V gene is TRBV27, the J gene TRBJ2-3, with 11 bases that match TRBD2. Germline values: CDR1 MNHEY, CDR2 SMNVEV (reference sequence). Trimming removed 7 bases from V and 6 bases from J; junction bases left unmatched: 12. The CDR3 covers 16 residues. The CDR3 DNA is TGTGCCAGCAACACCATAGCGGGGGGGAGGTTGGATACGCAGTATTTT. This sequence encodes CASNTIAGGRLDTQYF.